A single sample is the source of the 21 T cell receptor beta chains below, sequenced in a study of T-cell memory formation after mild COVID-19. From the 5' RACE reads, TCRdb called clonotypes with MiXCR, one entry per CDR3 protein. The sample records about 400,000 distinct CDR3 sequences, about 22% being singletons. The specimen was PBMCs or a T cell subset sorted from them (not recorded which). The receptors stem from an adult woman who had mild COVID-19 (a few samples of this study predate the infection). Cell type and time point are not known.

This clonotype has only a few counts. The chain's CDR3 is CASSLHWRLGSGTSGRIAGELFF. The CDR3 DNA reads as TGTGCCAGTAGCCTACATTGGAGATTAGGGTCCGGGACTAGCGGGAGAATTGCCGGGGAGCTGTTTTTT. The chain has TRBV19 and TRBJ2-2, with 14 bases fitting TRBD2. In germline, CDR1 is LNHDA, CDR2 SQIVND (reference sequence). This CDR3 is built from 23 residues. V lost 6 bases and J lost 6; bases outside the gene matches: 27. The full variable domain, completed using reference TRBV19 and TRBJ2-2, is DGGITQSPKYLFRKEGQNVTLSCEQNLNHDAMYWYRQDPGQGLRLIYYSQIVNDFQKGDIAEGYSVSREKKESFPLTVTSAQKNPTAFYLCASSLHWRLGSGTSGRIAGELFFGEGSRLTVL.

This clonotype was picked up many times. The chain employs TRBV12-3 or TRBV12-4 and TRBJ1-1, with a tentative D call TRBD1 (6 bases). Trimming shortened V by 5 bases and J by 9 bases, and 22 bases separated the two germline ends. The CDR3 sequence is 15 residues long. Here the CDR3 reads CASSQSTGARKKAFF. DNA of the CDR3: TGTGCCAGCAGTCAATCGACAGGCGCTCGAAAAAAAGCTTTCTTT.

The CDR3 here is CASRRGLAAGGTDTQYF. CDR3 sequence (DNA): TGTGCCAGCAGGCGCGGTCTAGCGGCGGGTGGCACAGATACGCAGTATTTT. The J gene is TRBJ2-3, the V gene TRBV12-3 or TRBV12-4; the match to TRBD2 covers 7 bases. Trimming cost V 6 bases and J 1 base; bases outside gene matches: 13. The CDR3 is 17 amino acids.

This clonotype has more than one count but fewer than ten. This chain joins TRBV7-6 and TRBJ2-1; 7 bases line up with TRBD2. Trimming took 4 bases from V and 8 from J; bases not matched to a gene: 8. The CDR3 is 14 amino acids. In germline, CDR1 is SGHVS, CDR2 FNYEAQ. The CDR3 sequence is CASSSRTSGDEQFF. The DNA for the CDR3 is TGTGCCAGCAGCTCCCGGACTAGTGGGGATGAGCAGTTCTTC.

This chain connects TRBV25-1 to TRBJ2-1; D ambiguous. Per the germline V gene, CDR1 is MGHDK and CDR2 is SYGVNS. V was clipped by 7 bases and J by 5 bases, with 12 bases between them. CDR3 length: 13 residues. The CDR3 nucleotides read TGTGCCAGCACTCCTACACAGCACAATGAGCAGTTCTTC. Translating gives CASTPTQHNEQFF.

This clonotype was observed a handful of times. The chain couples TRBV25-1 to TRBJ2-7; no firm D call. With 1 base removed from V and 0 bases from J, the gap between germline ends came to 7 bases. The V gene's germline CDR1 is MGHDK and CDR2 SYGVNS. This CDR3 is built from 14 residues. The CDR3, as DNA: TGTGCCAGCAGTGAATCTGTCTCCTCCTACGAGCAGTACTTC. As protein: CASSESVSSYEQYF.

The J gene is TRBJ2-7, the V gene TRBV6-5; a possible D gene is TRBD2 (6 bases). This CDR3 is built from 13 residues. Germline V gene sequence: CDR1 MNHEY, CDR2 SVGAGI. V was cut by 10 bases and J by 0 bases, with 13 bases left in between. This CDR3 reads CATRDFLSYEQYF. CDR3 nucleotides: TGTGCCACCCGGGACTTCCTCTCCTACGAGCAGTACTTC.

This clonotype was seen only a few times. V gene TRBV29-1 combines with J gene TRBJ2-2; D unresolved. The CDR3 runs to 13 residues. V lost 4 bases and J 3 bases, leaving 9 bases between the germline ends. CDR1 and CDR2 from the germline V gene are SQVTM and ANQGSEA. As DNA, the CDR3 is TGCAGCGTTGGGGGTGCCCACACCGGGGAGCTGTTTTTT. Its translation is CSVGGAHTGELFF.

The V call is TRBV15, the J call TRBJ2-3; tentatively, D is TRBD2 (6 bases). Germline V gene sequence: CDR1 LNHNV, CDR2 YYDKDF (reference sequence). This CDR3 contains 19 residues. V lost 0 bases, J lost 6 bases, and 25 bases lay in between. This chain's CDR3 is CATSRDRETSSGGRDTQYF. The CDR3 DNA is TGTGCCACCAGCAGAGATCGTGAGACTAGTAGTGGTGGGCGTGATACGCAGTATTTT.

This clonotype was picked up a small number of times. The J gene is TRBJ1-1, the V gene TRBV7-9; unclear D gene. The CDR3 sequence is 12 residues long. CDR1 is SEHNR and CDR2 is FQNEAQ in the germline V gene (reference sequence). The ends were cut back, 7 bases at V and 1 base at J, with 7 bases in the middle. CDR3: CASIERNTEAFF. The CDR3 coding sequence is TGTGCCAGCATCGAGAGGAACACTGAAGCTTTCTTT.

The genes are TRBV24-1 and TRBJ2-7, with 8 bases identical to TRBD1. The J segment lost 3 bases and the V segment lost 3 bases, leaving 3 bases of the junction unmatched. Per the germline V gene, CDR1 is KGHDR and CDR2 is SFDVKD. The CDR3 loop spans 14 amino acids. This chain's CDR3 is CATSDGQGLYEQYF. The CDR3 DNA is TGTGCCACCAGTGATGGACAGGGACTCTACGAGCAGTACTTC.

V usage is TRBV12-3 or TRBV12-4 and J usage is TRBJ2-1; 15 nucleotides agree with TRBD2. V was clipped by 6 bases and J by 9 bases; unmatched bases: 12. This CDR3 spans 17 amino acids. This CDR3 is CASSYSGLAGGSGEQFF. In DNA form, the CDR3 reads TGTGCCAGCAGCTACTCGGGACTAGCGGGGGGAAGTGGTGAGCAGTTCTTC.

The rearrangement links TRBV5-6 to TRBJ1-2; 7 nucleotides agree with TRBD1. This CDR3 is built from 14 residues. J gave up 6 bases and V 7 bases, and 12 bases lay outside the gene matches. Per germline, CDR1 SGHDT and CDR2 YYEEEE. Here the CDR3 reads CASGVPGQKDGYTF. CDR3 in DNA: TGTGCCAGCGGAGTCCCGGGACAGAAGGATGGCTACACCTTC.

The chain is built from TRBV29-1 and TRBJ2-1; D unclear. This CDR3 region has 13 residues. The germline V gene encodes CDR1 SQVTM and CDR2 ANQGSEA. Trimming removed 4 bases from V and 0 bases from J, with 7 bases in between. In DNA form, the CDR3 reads TGCAGCGTTGTGCAGTTCTCCTACAATGAGCAGTTCTTC. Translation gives CSVVQFSYNEQFF.

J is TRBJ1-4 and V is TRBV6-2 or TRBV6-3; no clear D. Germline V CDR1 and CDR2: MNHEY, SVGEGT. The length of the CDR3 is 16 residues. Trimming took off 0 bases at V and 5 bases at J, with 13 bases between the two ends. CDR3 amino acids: CASSYSSTGRNEKLFF. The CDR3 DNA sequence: TGTGCCAGCAGTTACTCGAGTACGGGGAGGAATGAAAAACTGTTTTTT.

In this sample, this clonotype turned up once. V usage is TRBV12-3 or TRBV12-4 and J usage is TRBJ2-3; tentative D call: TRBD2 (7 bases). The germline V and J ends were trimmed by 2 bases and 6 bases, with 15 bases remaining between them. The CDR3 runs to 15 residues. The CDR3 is CASSLRRGRRDTQYF. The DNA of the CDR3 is TGTGCCAGCAGTTTACGGCGGGGGCGTCGGGATACGCAGTATTTT.

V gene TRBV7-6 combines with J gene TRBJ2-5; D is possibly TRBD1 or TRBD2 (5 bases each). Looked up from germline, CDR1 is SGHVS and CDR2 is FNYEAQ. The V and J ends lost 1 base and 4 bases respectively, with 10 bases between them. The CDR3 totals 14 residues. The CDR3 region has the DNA TGTGCCAGCAGCTTAGTTCGGGACCCAGAGACCCAGTACTTC. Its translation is CASSLVRDPETQYF. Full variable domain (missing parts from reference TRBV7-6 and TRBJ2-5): GAGVSQSPRYKVTKRGQDVALRCDPISGHVSLYWYRQALGQGPEFLTYFNYEAQQDKSGLPNDRFSAERPEGSISTLTIQRTEQRDSAMYRCASSLVRDPETQYFGPGTRLLVL.

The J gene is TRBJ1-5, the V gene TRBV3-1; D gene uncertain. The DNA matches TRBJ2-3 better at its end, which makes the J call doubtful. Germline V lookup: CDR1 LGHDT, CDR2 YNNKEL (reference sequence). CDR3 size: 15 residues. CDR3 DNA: TGTGCCAGCAGCCCAAGAGATAGGCAAAATCAGCCCCAGTATTTT. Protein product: CASSPRDRQNQPQYF.

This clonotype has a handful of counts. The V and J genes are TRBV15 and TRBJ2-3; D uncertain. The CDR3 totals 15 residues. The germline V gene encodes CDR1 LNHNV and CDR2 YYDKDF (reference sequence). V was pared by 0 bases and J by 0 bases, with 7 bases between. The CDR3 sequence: CATSRDLVSTDTQYF. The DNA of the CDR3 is TGTGCCACCAGCAGAGACCTGGTTAGCACAGATACGCAGTATTTT.

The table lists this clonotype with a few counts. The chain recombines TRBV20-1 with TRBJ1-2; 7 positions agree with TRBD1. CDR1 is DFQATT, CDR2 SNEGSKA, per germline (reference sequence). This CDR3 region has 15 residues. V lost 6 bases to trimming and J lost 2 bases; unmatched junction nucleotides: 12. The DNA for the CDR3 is TGCAGTGCCTGGGAAACGGACAGGCCGAACTATGGCTACACCTTC. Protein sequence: CSAWETDRPNYGYTF.

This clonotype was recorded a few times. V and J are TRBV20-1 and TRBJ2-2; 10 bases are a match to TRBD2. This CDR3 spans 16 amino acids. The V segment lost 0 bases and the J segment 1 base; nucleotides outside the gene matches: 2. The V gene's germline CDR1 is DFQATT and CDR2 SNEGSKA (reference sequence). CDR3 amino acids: CSARDLAGENTGELFF. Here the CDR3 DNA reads TGCAGTGCTAGAGATCTAGCGGGGGAGAACACCGGGGAGCTGTTTTTT.